This is a list of T cell receptor beta chains from one sample in a study of blood T cells in healthy people across ages. TCRdb processed the 5' RACE reads anew with MiXCR; each CDR3 protein has one entry. Counted here are under 1,000,000 distinct CDR3 sequences, 36% occurring once; the ten biggest clones make up 10% to 15%. Sample: blood. The source is a man in his late teens or twenties in good health. Both conserved end residues are part of each CDR3. A D gene is named only where the DNA matches it firmly. Where a row states a size, it is once, few, many or the class of an expanded clone; other rows omit it.

CAGSPRTSGSYNEQFF,TGTGCCGGCAGCCCCCGGACTAGCGGATCCTACAATGAGCAGTTCTTC,.,TRBJ2-1,TRBV4-2,TRBD2
CSASGQETQYF,TGCAGTGCTAGTGGGCAAGAGACCCAGTACTTC,many,TRBJ2-5,TRBV20-1,.
CASSLEGTLGVYGYTF,TGTGCCAGCAGCTTAGAGGGCACCCTAGGGGTCTATGGCTACACCTTC,.,TRBJ1-2,TRBV7-6,.
CASSLNPDGDVLTF,TGTGCCAGCAGCTTAAATCCGGACGGGGACGTCCTGACTTTC,.,TRBJ2-6,TRBV7-6,.
CATKVGAYEQYF,TGTGCCACCAAGGTTGGGGCCTACGAGCAGTACTTC,.,TRBJ2-7,TRBV6-2/TRBV6-3,.
CASSLERGVQFF,TGTGCCAGCAGCTTAGAGAGGGGGGTGCAGTTCTTC,.,TRBJ2-1,TRBV7-7,.
CASSSGQAQHF,TGTGCCAGCAGCTCCGGTCAAGCCCAGCATTTT,.,TRBJ1-5,TRBV7-2,.
CSAGGWTGLTNTEAFF,TGCAGTGCTGGGGGGTGGACAGGGTTGACGAACACTGAAGCTTTCTTT,few,TRBJ1-1,TRBV20-1,TRBD1
CASTDGQDTSGYTF,TGTGCCAGCACAGACGGACAGGACACTTCGGGCTACACCTTC,few,TRBJ1-2,TRBV7-2,TRBD1
CASSVWDYNEQFF,TGTGCCAGCAGCGTATGGGATTACAATGAGCAGTTCTTC,.,TRBJ2-1,TRBV9,.
CASSERTSGGSETQYF,TGTGCCAGCAGCGAACGGACTAGCGGGGGGAGTGAGACCCAGTACTTC,many,TRBJ2-5,TRBV7-6,TRBD2
CASSPGTGEAFF,TGTGCCAGCAGTCCCGGGACGGGCGAAGCTTTCTTT,.,TRBJ1-1,TRBV12-3/TRBV12-4,.
CSARDHLRGPQETQYF,TGCAGTGCTAGAGATCATTTAAGGGGCCCCCAAGAGACCCAGTACTTC,few,TRBJ2-5,TRBV20-1,.
CSARPRRVTGELFF,TGCAGTGCTAGACCCCGACGGGTCACCGGGGAGCTGTTTTTT,.,TRBJ2-2,TRBV20-1,.
CSARDLTATMNTEAFF,TGCAGTGCTAGAGATTTGACGGCTACTATGAACACTGAAGCTTTCTTT,few,TRBJ1-1,TRBV20-1,.
CASRQQVTGELFF,TGTGCCAGCAGACAGCAGGTCACCGGGGAGCTGTTTTTT,.,TRBJ2-2,TRBV7-9,.
CASSLAASGGYNEQFF,TGTGCCAGCAGCTTAGCGGCTAGCGGGGGTTACAATGAGCAGTTCTTC,many,TRBJ2-1,TRBV7-2,TRBD2
CASSYPPGVGNSPLHF,TGTGCCAGCAGCTATCCCCCAGGGGTGGGAAATTCACCCCTCCACTTT,.,TRBJ1-6,TRBV6-5,.
CASSDRDRGLDYTF,TGTGCCAGCAGCGACCGGGACAGGGGTTTGGACTACACCTTC,.,TRBJ1-2,TRBV2,TRBD1
CASSSGTGFSDTQYF,TGTGCCAGCAGTTCCGGGACAGGATTCTCAGATACGCAGTATTTT,many,TRBJ2-3,TRBV12-3/TRBV12-4,TRBD1